The clone carrying this T cell receptor beta chain was observed a handful of times. Its antigen is not identified. This sample is drawn from a study of cytomegalovirus exposure and HLA in healthy donors. Study-level background: As an earlier analysis found, some 170 million T cells yielded some 120 million unique TCR beta sequences. Broader study findings: The authors considered a cluster of highly shared sequence variants likely to be a sequencing artifact. A few CMV-associated chains proved CMV antigen-specific in vitro.

PCR used 60 Vbeta primers and 13 Jbeta primers. Only in-frame clones appear in the TCRdb table, and some are missing; sequencing was by immunoSEQ multiplex PCR. The sample lists about 160,000 clones, roughly 80% occurring once. V was clipped by 5 bases and J by 9 bases, with 17 bases between them. Germline CDR1 is SGHVS and CDR2 is FQNEAQ. The CDR3 runs to 14 residues. The sequence derives from a man aged 25 to 40 in good health and CMV-seropositive. The sequenced sample was PBMCs. V usage is TRBV7-8 and J usage is TRBJ2-1, with D tentatively TRBD2 (7 bases). CDR3 DNA: TGTGCCAGCAGCCTTTCTAGGGGGGGGAGTGAGCAGTTCTTC. Amino acids: CASSLSRGGSEQFF.